A selection of T cell receptor beta chains follows, all from one sample in a study of T cell repertoires in cytomegalovirus infection. TCRdb processed the reads anew with MiXCR; each CDR3 protein has one entry. The sample comprises about 310,000 distinct CDR3 sequences, 17% of which are singletons, and 12% rests with the top ten. The sample was PBMCs. These receptors came from a human donor in good health (CMV status not recorded). Some clones in this sample may be carry-over from other donors' samples. The CDR3 runs from the conserved cysteine through the conserved F or W. D genes are given only for firm matches. Clone size is shown for a subset of rows, as once, few, many or a class of expanded clone.

V	length	D	J	size	CDR3	DNA
TRBV6-5	14	NA	TRBJ2-5	NA	CASSLPGFQETQYF	TGTGCCAGCAGTCTCCCGGGGTTCCAAGAGACCCAGTACTTC
TRBV7-2	16	NA	TRBJ2-3	many	CASSPGLLNIRDTQYF	TGTGCCAGCAGCCCGGGACTCCTCAACATAAGAGATACGCAGTATTTT
TRBV12-3/TRBV12-4	14	TRBD2	TRBJ2-4	many	CASSLSGVEDIQYF	TGTGCCAGCAGTTTAAGCGGGGTCGAGGACATTCAGTACTTC
TRBV7-2	14	TRBD1	TRBJ1-2	NA	CASSTWTGQYGYTF	TGTGCCAGCAGCACCTGGACAGGGCAATATGGCTACACCTTC
TRBV11-2	12	NA	TRBJ2-7	many	CASIGLFYEQYF	TGTGCCAGCATCGGACTTTTCTACGAGCAGTACTTC
TRBV7-2	18	TRBD2	TRBJ2-5	many	CASSRSLLSSGSQETQYF	TGTGCCAGCAGCCGGAGCCTACTGTCTAGCGGGAGCCAAGAGACCCAGTACTTC
TRBV4-3	15	TRBD2	TRBJ2-1	many	CASSQLAGAADEQFF	TGCGCCAGCAGCCAACTAGCGGGGGCTGCCGATGAGCAGTTCTTC
TRBV12-3/TRBV12-4	13	NA	TRBJ2-3	many	CATTLWGTDTQYF	TGTGCCACAACCCTCTGGGGCACAGATACGCAGTATTTT
TRBV11-2	14	TRBD1	TRBJ2-7	NA	CASSRETGVGEQYF	TGTGCCAGCAGCCGCGAGACAGGGGTGGGCGAGCAGTACTTC
TRBV20-1	12	NA	TRBJ1-1	NA	CSARLMNTEAFF	TGCAGTGCTAGATTGATGAACACTGAAGCTTTCTTT
TRBV2	15	TRBD1	TRBJ1-5	few	CASSDPGTGIQPQHF	TGTGCCAGCAGTGACCCCGGGACAGGCATTCAGCCCCAGCATTTT
TRBV7-9	13	NA	TRBJ2-5	many	CASSPWVGETQYF	TGTGCCAGCAGCCCATGGGTCGGAGAGACCCAGTACTTC
TRBV20-1	15	TRBD2	TRBJ2-7	NA	CSAFDTGEGSYEQYF	TGCAGTGCTTTCGACACGGGGGAGGGCTCCTACGAGCAGTACTTC
TRBV7-8	15	NA	TRBJ2-7	many	CASSLLEGSAYEQYF	TGTGCCAGCAGCTTACTCGAGGGTTCCGCCTACGAGCAGTACTTC
TRBV5-1	16	TRBD1	TRBJ2-2	few	CASSPTGVMDTGELFF	TGCGCCAGCTCCCCGACAGGGGTTATGGACACCGGGGAGCTGTTTTTT
TRBV6-6	15	TRBD1	TRBJ1-6	NA	CANSRDSQYNSPLHF	TGTGCCAACTCACGGGACAGCCAATATAATTCACCCCTCCACTTT
TRBV10-3	14	TRBD1	TRBJ1-1	NA	CAISAGTGGTEAFF	TGTGCCATCAGTGCCGGGACAGGAGGAACTGAAGCTTTCTTT
TRBV28	14	TRBD1	TRBJ1-2	many	CATDRGSVDYGYTF	TGTGCCACCGACAGGGGAAGTGTGGACTATGGCTACACCTTC
TRBV28	13	TRBD1	TRBJ2-7	NA	CASSKTGDYEQYF	TGTGCCAGCAGCAAGACAGGGGACTACGAGCAGTACTTC
TRBV5-1	15	NA	TRBJ2-1	NA	CASSLQGSEYNEQFF	TGCGCCAGCAGCTTGCAGGGGTCGGAGTACAATGAGCAGTTCTTC
TRBV6-2/TRBV6-3	18	NA	TRBJ2-6	many	CASSYPGDRGSGANVLTF	TGTGCCAGCAGTTACCCCGGAGACAGAGGCTCTGGGGCCAACGTCCTGACTTTC
TRBV6-1	14	NA	TRBJ1-4	many	CASKRSEPVEKLFF	TGTGCCAGCAAAAGGTCGGAGCCCGTTGAAAAACTGTTTTTT
TRBV7-2	14	NA	TRBJ1-1	few	CASSRRDVNTEAFF	TGTGCCAGCAGCCGCCGAGACGTGAACACTGAAGCTTTCTTT
TRBV12-3/TRBV12-4	13	NA	TRBJ2-5	NA	CASSQDPGETQYF	TGTGCCAGCAGCCAGGACCCGGGGGAGACCCAGTACTTC
TRBV7-4	15	TRBD1	TRBJ1-5	NA	CASSDRGLGNQPQHF	TGTGCCAGCAGCGACAGGGGCCTCGGCAATCAGCCCCAGCATTTT
TRBV29-1	15	NA	TRBJ1-1	few	CSVVYRGGGGTEAFF	TGCAGCGTTGTCTACCGGGGTGGGGGGGGCACTGAAGCTTTCTTT
TRBV4-3	14	NA	TRBJ1-2	many	CASSQAEQNYGYTF	TGCGCCAGCAGCCAAGCAGAACAGAACTATGGCTACACCTTC
TRBV7-2	13	NA	TRBJ2-1	many	CASSFQGGNEQFF	TGTGCCAGCAGCTTCCAGGGAGGCAATGAGCAGTTCTTC
TRBV7-2	14	NA	TRBJ1-2	few	CASSLLLSNYGYTF	TGTGCCAGCAGCTTACTACTCAGTAACTATGGCTACACCTTC
TRBV3-1	15	NA	TRBJ2-5	few	CASSQDWNPTETQYF	TGTGCCAGCAGCCAAGATTGGAACCCTACAGAGACCCAGTACTTC
TRBV5-6	17	TRBD2	TRBJ2-1	few	CASSFGTSGGFYNEQFF	TGTGCCAGCAGCTTCGGGACTAGCGGGGGGTTCTACAATGAGCAGTTCTTC
TRBV19	14	NA	TRBJ2-1	few	CASTEGIWDNEQFF	TGTGCCAGTACGGAGGGTATATGGGACAATGAGCAGTTCTTC
TRBV6-5	13	NA	TRBJ1-5	NA	CASSYDGNQPQHF	TGTGCCAGCAGTTACGATGGTAATCAGCCCCAGCATTTT
TRBV15	16	TRBD1	TRBJ1-2	NA	CATSTGPTGVDGGYTF	TGTGCCACCAGCACCGGACCGACAGGGGTCGATGGTGGCTACACCTTC
TRBV19	13	NA	TRBJ1-2	NA	CASSTTALYGYTF	TGTGCCAGTAGTACCACGGCACTCTATGGCTACACCTTC
TRBV29-1	12	NA	TRBJ1-2	NA	CSDLHPNYGYTF	TGCAGCGACCTTCATCCTAACTATGGCTACACCTTC
TRBV12-3/TRBV12-4	14	TRBD1	TRBJ1-5	many	CASSLGQGTQPQHF	TGTGCCAGCAGCTTGGGACAGGGGACCCAGCCCCAGCATTTT
TRBV10-3	13	NA	TRBJ1-6	NA	CAISPGPNSPLHF	TGTGCCATCAGTCCAGGGCCAAATTCACCCCTCCACTTT
TRBV24-1	14	TRBD1	TRBJ1-2	many	CATSDWDRNYGYTF	TGTGCCACCAGTGACTGGGACAGAAACTATGGCTACACCTTC
TRBV12-3/TRBV12-4	15	TRBD2	TRBJ2-1	many	CASSFIAGTYNEQFF	TGTGCCAGCAGTTTTATAGCGGGGACCTACAATGAGCAGTTCTTC